The TCR beta chain described here comes from a study of vaccination effects on CD4 cells after COVID-19. Investigators separated out CD4+ T cells once about 10 days of culture had passed. Half of the medium was exchanged for IL-2 medium on both days 3 and 7. Notes on the study in general: Late post-vaccination samples showed marked contraction of infection- and vaccine-induced clones.

There are 15 residues in the CDR3. V gave up 4 bases and J gave up 5 bases; unmatched junction bases: 2. Germline values: CDR1 MRHNA, CDR2 SNTAGT. Libraries were prepared by immunoSEQ multiplex PCR; TCRdb keeps only in-frame clonotypes and omits some of them. The table records around 40,000 clones, roughly 65% of them present only once. This clone has just a few counts. Its antigen is currently unknown. The V gene is TRBV6-4, the J gene TRBJ2-1, with TRBD2 identical over 13 bases. This sample comprised CD4+ T cells from PBMCs cultured without peptide, obtained before COVID-19 vaccination. This clonotype originated in a human donor who received a COVID-19 vaccine. The CDR3 loop is CASSVGTSGDNEQFF. The CDR3 DNA follows: TGTGCCAGCAGTGTAGGGACTAGCGGGGACAATGAGCAGTTCTTC.